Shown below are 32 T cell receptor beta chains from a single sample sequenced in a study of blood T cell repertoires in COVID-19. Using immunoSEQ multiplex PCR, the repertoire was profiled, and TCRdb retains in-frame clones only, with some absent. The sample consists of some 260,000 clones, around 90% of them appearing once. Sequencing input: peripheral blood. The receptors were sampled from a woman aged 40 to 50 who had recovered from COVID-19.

CDR3 sequence reads: CASLTSQGTYGYTF. Here the CDR3 DNA reads TGTGCCAGCCTTACGTCGCAGGGGACCTATGGCTACACCTTC. This sequence joins TRBV6-5 and TRBJ1-2; D might be TRBD1 (6 bases). The germline CDR1 and CDR2 sequences are MNHEY and SVGAGI. V was shortened by 8 bases and J by 4 bases, with 17 bases between the two germline ends. The CDR3 covers 14 residues.

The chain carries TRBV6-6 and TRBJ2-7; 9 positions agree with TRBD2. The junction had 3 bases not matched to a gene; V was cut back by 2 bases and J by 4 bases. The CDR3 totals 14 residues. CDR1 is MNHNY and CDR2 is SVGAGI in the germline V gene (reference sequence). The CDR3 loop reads CASSYLAGIYEQYF. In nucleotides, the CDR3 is TGTGCCAGCAGTTACCTAGCGGGAATTTACGAGCAGTACTTC.

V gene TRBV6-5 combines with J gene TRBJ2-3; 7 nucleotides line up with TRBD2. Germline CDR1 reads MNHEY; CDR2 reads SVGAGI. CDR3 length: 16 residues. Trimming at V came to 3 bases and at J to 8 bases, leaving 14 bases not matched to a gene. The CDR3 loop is CASSYRRGGSSGTQYF. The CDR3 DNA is TGTGCCAGCAGTTATCGGCGGGGCGGGAGTTCGGGTACGCAGTATTTT.

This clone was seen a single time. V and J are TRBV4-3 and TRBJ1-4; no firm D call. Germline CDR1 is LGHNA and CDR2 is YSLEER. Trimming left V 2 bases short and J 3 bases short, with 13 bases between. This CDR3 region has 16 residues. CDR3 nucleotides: TGCGCCAGCAGCCAACGCCCAGGCCAGTCTAATGAAAAACTGTTTTTT. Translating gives CASSQRPGQSNEKLFF.

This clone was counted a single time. In DNA form, the CDR3 reads TGTGCCAGCAGCCCACTGGGTAGCGGGATAGGCGGCAATGAGCAGTTCTTC. Amino acids: CASSPLGSGIGGNEQFF. The chain has TRBV7-8 and TRBJ2-1; TRBD2 agrees at 8 bases. J lost 6 bases, V lost 5 bases, and 15 bases had no gene match. The CDR3 has 17 residues. Germline V gene data show CDR1 as SGHVS and CDR2 as FQNEAQ.

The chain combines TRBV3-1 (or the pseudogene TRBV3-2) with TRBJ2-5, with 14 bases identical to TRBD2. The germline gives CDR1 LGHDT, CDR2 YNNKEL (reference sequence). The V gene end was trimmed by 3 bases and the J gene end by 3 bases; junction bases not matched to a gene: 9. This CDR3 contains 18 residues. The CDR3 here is CASSQRRLAGGPKETQYF. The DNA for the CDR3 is TGTGCCAGCAGCCAGAGGAGACTAGCGGGAGGGCCTAAAGAGACCCAGTACTTC.

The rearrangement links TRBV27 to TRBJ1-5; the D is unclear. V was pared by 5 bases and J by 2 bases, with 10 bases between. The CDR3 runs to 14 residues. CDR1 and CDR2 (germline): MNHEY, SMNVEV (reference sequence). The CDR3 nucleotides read TGTGCCAGCAGTCCCGGGTGGGGCAATCAGCCCCAGCATTTT. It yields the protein CASSPGWGNQPQHF.

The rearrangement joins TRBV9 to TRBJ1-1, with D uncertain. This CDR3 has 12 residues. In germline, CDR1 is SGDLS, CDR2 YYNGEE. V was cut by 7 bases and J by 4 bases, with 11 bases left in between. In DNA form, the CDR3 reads TGTGCCAGCCGGGTTTACGGCACTGAAGCTTTCTTT. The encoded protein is CASRVYGTEAFF. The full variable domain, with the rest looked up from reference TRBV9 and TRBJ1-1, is DSGVTQTPKHLITATGQRVTLRCSPRSGDLSVYWYQQSLDQGLQFLIQYYNGEERAKGNILERFSAQQFPDLHSELNLSSLELGDSALYFCASRVYGTEAFFGQGTRLTVV.

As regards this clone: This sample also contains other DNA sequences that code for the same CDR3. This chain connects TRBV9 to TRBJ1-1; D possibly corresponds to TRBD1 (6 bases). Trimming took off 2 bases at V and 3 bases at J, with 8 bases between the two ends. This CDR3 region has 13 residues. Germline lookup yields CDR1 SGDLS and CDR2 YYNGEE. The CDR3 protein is CASSVGQHTEAFF. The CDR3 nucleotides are TGTGCCAGCAGCGTCGGACAGCACACTGAAGCTTTCTTT.

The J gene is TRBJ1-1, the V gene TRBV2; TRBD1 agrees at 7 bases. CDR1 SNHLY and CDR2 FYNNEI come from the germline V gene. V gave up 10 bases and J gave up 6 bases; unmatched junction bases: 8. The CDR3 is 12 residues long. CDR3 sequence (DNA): TGTGCCAACGGGCAGGGGGTGGCTGAAGCTTTCTTT. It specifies CANGQGVAEAFF.

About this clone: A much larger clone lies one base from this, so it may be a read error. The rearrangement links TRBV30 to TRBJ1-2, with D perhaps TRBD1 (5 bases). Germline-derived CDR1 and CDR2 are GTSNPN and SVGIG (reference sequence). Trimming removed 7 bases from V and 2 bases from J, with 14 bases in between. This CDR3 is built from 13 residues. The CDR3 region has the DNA TGTGCCTCCACCCGGGGGGGGAACTATGGCTACACCTTC. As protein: CASTRGGNYGYTF.

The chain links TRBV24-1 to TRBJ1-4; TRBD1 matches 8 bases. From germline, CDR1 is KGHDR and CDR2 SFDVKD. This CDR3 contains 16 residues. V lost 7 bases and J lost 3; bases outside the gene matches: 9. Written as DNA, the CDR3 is TGTGCCACCAGAGCAGGGGGCGGTGGGCCTAATGAAAAACTGTTTTTT. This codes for CATRAGGGGPNEKLFF.

CDR3 nucleotide sequence: TGTGCCAGCAGCGTAGGGGTGGGAGCGGGCACCGGGGAGCTGTTTTTT. Encoded protein: CASSVGVGAGTGELFF. This rearrangement joins TRBV9 to TRBJ2-2; possibly TRBD2 for D (6 bases). The CDR3 loop spans 16 amino acids. Trimming shortened V by 0 bases and J by 4 bases, and 13 bases separated the two germline ends. Germline V gives CDR1 SGDLS, CDR2 YYNGEE.

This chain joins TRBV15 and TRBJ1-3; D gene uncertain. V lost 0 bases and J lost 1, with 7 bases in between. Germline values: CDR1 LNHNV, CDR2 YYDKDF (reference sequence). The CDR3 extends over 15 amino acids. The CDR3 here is CATSRDRRSGNTIYF. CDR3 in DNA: TGTGCCACCAGCAGAGATCGTCGGTCTGGAAACACCATATATTTT.

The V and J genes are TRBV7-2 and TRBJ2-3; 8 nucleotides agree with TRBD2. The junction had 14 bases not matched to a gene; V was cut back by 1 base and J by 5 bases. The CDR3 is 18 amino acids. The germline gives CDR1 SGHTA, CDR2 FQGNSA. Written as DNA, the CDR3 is TGTGCCAGCAGCTTAGGTTCTAGAGCGGGAGTGGGGGGAGATACGCAGTATTTT. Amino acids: CASSLGSRAGVGGDTQYF.

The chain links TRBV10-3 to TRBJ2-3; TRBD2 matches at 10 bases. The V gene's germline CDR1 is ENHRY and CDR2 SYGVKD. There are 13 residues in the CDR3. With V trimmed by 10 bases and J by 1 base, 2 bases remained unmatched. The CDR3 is CATGLAGTDTQYF. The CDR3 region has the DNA TGTGCCACCGGACTAGCGGGCACAGATACGCAGTATTTT.

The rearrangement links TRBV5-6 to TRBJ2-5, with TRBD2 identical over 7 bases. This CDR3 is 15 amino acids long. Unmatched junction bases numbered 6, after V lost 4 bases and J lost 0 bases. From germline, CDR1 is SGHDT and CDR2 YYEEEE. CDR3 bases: TGTGCCAGCAGCACCCTAGCGGACTACCAAGAGACCCAGTACTTC. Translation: CASSTLADYQETQYF.

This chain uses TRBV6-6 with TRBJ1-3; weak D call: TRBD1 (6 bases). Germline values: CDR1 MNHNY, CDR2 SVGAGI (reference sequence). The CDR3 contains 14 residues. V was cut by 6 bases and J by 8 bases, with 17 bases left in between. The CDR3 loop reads CASSRTGGQDTIYF. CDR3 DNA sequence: TGTGCCAGCAGCCGTACGGGGGGCCAGGACACCATATATTTT.

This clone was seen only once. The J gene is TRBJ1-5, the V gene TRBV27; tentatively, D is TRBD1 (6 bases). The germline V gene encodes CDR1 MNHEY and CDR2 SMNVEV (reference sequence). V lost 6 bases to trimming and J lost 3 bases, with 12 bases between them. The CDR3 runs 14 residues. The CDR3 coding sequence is TGTGCCAGCAGGCGGCGGGGGCCCAATCAGCCCCAGCATTTT. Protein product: CASRRRGPNQPQHF.

The CDR3 bases are TGTGCCAGCAGGGTAGGGGGGGAGTACTTC. Translating gives CASRVGGEYF. The rearrangement uses TRBV2 and TRBJ2-7, with a possible D match to TRBD2 (7 bases). The germline V and J ends were trimmed by 6 bases and 11 bases, with 11 bases remaining between them. CDR3 length: 10 residues. Germline-derived CDR1 and CDR2 are SNHLY and FYNNEI.

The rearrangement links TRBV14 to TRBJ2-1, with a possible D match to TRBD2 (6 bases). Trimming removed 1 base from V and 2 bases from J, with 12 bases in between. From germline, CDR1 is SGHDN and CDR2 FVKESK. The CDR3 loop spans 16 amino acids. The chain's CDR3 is CASSQVGGGTYNEQFF. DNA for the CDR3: TGTGCCAGCAGCCAAGTTGGTGGCGGGACCTACAATGAGCAGTTCTTC.

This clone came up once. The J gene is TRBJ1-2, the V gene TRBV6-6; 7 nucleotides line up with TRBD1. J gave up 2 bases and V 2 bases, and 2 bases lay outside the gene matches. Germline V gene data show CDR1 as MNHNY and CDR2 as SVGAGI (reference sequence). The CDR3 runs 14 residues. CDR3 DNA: TGTGCCAGCAGTTACGGGGGACAGAACTATGGCTACACCTTC. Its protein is CASSYGGQNYGYTF.

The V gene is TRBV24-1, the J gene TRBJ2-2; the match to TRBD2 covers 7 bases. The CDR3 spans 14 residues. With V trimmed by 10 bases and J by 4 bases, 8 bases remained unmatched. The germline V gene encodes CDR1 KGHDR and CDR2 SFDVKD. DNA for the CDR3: TGTGCCACACGGCCGGGGGGAGGCACCGGGGAGCTGTTTTTT. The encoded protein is CATRPGGGTGELFF.

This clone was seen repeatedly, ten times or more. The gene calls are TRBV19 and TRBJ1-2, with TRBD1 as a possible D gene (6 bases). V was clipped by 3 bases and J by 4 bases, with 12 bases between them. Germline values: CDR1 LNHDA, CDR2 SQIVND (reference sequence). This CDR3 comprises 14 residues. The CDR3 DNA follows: TGTGCCAGTAGTATCCCTTCGACAGGCTATGGCTACACCTTC. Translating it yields CASSIPSTGYGYTF.

Written as DNA, the CDR3 is TGTGCCAGCAGGCTCCCGGGCGAGCAGTACGTC. Protein sequence: CASRLPGEQYV. This rearrangement joins TRBV9 to TRBJ2-7; unclear D gene. Germline CDR1 SGDLS, CDR2 YYNGEE. Trimming took off 5 bases at V and 6 bases at J, with 9 bases between the two ends. CDR3 size: 11 residues.

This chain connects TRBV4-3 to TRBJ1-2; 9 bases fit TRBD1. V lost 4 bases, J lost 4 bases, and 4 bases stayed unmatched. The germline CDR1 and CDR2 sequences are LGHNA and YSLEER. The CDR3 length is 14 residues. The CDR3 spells CASSPTTGGYGYTF. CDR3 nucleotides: TGCGCCAGCAGCCCAACGACAGGGGGCTATGGCTACACCTTC.

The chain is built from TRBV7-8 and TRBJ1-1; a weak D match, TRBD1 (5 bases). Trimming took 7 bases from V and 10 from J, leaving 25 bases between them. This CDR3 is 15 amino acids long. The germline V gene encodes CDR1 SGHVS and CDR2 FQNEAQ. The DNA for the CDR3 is TGTGCCAGCACCAAAAGCTCGGTGAGGGCGGGGGGAGCTTTCTTT. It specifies CASTKSSVRAGGAFF.

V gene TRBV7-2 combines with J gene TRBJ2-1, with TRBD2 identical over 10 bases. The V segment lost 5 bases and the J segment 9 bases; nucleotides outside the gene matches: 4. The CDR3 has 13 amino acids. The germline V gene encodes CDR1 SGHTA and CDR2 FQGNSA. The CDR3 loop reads CASSPASGGEQFF. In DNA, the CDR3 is TGTGCCAGCAGCCCCGCTAGCGGGGGTGAGCAGTTCTTC.

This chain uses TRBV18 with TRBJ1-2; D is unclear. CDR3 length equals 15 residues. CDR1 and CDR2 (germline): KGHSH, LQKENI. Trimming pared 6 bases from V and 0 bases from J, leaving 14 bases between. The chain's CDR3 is CASSQRELANYGYTF. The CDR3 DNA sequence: TGTGCCAGCTCCCAAAGGGAGTTAGCTAACTATGGCTACACCTTC.

The CDR3: CASSYSRWGDTEAFF. The CDR3 DNA is TGTGCCAGCAGTTACTCTCGGTGGGGGGACACTGAAGCTTTCTTT. The chain employs TRBV6-5 and TRBJ1-1; TRBD1 is a possible D gene (5 bases). Trimming removed 0 bases at V and 3 bases at J, with 11 bases between. Looked up from germline, CDR1 is MNHEY and CDR2 is SVGAGI. This CDR3 has 15 amino acids.

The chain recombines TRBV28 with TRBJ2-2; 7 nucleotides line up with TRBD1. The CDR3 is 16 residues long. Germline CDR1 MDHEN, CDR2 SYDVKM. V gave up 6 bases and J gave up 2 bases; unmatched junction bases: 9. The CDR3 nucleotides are TGTGCCAGCAGCGGGTGGGGACAGACTAACACCGGGGAGCTGTTTTTT. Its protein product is CASSGWGQTNTGELFF.

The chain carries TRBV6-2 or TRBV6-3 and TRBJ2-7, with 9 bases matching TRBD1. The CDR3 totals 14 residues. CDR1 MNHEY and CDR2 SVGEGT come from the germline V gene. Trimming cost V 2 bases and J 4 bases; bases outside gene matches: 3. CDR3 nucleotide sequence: TGTGCCAGCAGTTACGGGGACAGGGTTTACGAGCAGTACGTC. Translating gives CASSYGDRVYEQYV.